This T cell receptor (beta chain) stems from a study of T cell clonality in common variable immunodeficiency. Study-wide points: Fewer deletions and N-nucleotide insertions were reportedly seen in common variable immunodeficiency TCR beta sequences.

Most patients and controls had Caucasian heritage. Each donor provided about 4.5 to 9 ml of heparinized whole blood. Control and CVID samples contributed equal amounts of genomic DNA. The data were produced by immunoSEQ multiplex PCR, yet TCRdb's version contains in-frame clones alone and is incomplete. Singletons are absent from the sample, which has some 80,000 clones. This clone has ten or more counts. What it binds is unknown. A junction end diverges from the germline sequence, so it may reflect a read error. The sequence runs out 3 residues before the end of the CDR3; the remainder is reconstructed from the germline J gene. Germline assignment: CDR1 LGHNA and CDR2 YNFKEQ. This CDR3 comprises 14 residues.

This receptor was taken from a person between 18 and 69 years old in good health. Sequencing used peripheral blood mononuclear cells. The V call is TRBV4-2, the J call TRBJ2-3; D not certain. Partial CDR3 DNA: TGCGCCAGCAGCCAAGATCGGGTAGGCCCTTCG. This sequence encodes CASSQDRVGPS. The whole CDR3 reads CASSQDRVGPSQYF.